There are many counts of the clone carrying this T cell receptor (beta chain). Its antigen is not identified. The entry originates in a study of T cells in Graves' hyperthyroidism and ophthalmopathy. Study details: Before treatment of any kind, peripheral blood was taken at initial diagnosis.

Amplification of TCR beta CDR3 regions used RNA as the template. During a first-round RT-PCR of the TCR CDR3, the HTBI primer set was used. TCRdb fed the multiplex PCR reads into MiXCR, producing one record per CDR3 protein. The data show about 640,000 distinct CDR3 sequences, with about 14% seen just once and about 12% held by the top ten. Ophthalmopathy patients all had a Clinical Activity Score of at least 3, a NOSPECS grade of at least 4 and disease under 3 months old. Fresh peripheral blood, around 9.2 ml of it, supplied the PBMCs. General observations from the study: Blood also contained most expanded thyroid clonotypes above 0.001.

The germline V gene has CDR1 SGHVS and CDR2 FNYEAQ. V was shortened by 1 base and J by 4 bases, with 14 bases between the two germline ends. The CDR3 runs to 16 residues. The sequenced sample consisted of blood. The chain carries TRBV7-6 and TRBJ2-1; no clear D. This receptor was taken from a woman aged 45-65 years with Graves' ophthalmopathy. DNA for the CDR3: TGTGCCAGCAGCTTAGTCTTGCGAGTAGGGTACAATGAGCAGTTCTTC. Translated, it gives CASSLVLRVGYNEQFF.